The rows below give T cell receptor beta chains drawn from one sample of a study of cytomegalovirus exposure and HLA in healthy donors. Profiling relied on immunoSEQ multiplex PCR, and the TCRdb table lists in-frame clones only, not all of them. The sample yields over 150,000 clones, about 85% seen once. Sequenced: PBMCs. These receptors originate from a man aged 25-45 years in good health and CMV-seropositive. Both conserved end residues are part of each CDR3. The D gene is left open where the match is weak. Not all rows give a size; the values are once, few, many and, for expanded clones, a class.

V gene	clone size	D gene	J gene	CDR3 protein	CDR3 DNA
TRBV27	.	.	TRBJ1-1	CASSPGLRAAFF	TGTGCCAGCAGTCCGGGACTAAGGGCAGCTTTCTTT
TRBV18	.	TRBD1	TRBJ2-5	CASSLGQGETQYF	TGTGCCAGCTCACTTGGACAGGGAGAGACCCAGTACTTC
TRBV5-1	.	TRBD2	TRBJ2-5	CASSFPGTTQETQYF	TGCGCCAGCAGCTTCCCTGGGACTACCCAAGAGACCCAGTACTTC
TRBV5-4	.	TRBD2	TRBJ2-2	CASSLPRGGGTGELFF	TGTGCCAGCAGCTTGCCACGGGGGGGTGGTACCGGGGAGCTGTTTTTT
TRBV19	.	.	TRBJ2-1	CASSIPAGSNEQFF	TGTGCCAGTAGTATACCCGCAGGGTCGAATGAGCAGTTCTTC
TRBV6-6	once	.	TRBJ1-1	CASSYGGRGNTEAFF	TGTGCCAGCAGTTATGGAGGCCGAGGGAACACTGAAGCTTTCTTT
TRBV7-2	few	.	TRBJ1-1	CASSPAGGARNTEAFF	TGTGCCAGCAGCCCAGCGGGGGGAGCCAGAAACACTGAAGCTTTCTTT
TRBV4-2	.	TRBD2	TRBJ2-5	CASSPRLAGSQETQYF	TGTGCCAGCAGCCCGCGACTAGCGGGAAGCCAAGAGACCCAGTACTTC
TRBV7-9	.	TRBD2	TRBJ2-5	CASSSSGRGETQYF	TGTGCCAGCAGCTCCAGCGGGAGGGGGGAGACCCAGTACTTC
TRBV5-1	once	.	TRBJ1-2	CASSLRTGGSYGYTF	TGCGCCAGCAGCTTAAGGACGGGAGGAAGCTATGGCTACACCTTC